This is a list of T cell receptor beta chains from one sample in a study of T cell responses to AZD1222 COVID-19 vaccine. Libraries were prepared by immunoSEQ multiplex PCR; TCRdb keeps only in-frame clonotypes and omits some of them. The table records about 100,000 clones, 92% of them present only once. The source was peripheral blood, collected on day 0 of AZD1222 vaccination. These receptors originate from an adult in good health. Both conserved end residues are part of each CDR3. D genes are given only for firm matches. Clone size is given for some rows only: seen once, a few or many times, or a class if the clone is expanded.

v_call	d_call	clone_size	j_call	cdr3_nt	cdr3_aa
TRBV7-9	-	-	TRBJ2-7	TGTGCCAGCAGGCGAGACAGTTACGAGCAGTACTTC	CASRRDSYEQYF
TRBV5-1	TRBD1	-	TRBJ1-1	TGCGCCAGCAGCTCCCATGGGACAGCGAACACTGAAGCTTTCTTT	CASSSHGTANTEAFF
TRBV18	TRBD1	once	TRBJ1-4	TGTGCCAGCTCACAACAGGGGGCGGATGAAAAACTGTTTTTT	CASSQQGADEKLFF
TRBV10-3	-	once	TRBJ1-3	TGTGCCATCAGTGAGTCGGCCTCTGGAAACACCATATATTTT	CAISESASGNTIYF
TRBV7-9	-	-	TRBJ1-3	TGTGCCAGCAGCTTAATACGCGACACCATATATTTT	CASSLIRDTIYF
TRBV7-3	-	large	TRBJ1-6	TGTGCCAGCAGCTTAACGGCGACTTCACCCCTCCACTTT	CASSLTATSPLHF
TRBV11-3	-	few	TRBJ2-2	TGTGCCAGCAGCTTAGCCTACAGGGGCGGGGCCGGGGAGCTGTTTTTT	CASSLAYRGGAGELFF
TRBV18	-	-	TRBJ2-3	TGTGCCAGCTCACCCCCGCGGAGGGGGAGCACAGATACGCAGTATTTT	CASSPPRRGSTDTQYF
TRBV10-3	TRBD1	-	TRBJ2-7	TGTGCCATCAGTGATGAGACAGGGAGTATCTACGAGCAGTACTTC	CAISDETGSIYEQYF
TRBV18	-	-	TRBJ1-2	TGTGCCAGCTCCCCTTCTCTTGGGGGCGGCTACACCTTC	CASSPSLGGGYTF
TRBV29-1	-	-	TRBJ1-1	TGCAGCGCGAGACAGGCGAAGAACACTGAAGCTTTCTTT	CSARQAKNTEAFF
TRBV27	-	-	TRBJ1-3	TGTGCCAGCAGTTCCGGGACAACTGGAAACACCATATATTTT	CASSSGTTGNTIYF
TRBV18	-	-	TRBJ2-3	TGTGCCAGCTCACCGCCGGGACATCAACCGGATACGCAGTATTTT	CASSPPGHQPDTQYF
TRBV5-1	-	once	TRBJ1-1	TGCGCCAGCAGCTTGTCTGGGCTAGGGAGACGGAACACTGAAGCTTTCTTT	CASSLSGLGRRNTEAFF
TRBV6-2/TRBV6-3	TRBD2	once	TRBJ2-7	TGTGCCAGCAGTTACTCGAGCGGCAAAAGCGGGAGCTACGAGCAGTACTTC	CASSYSSGKSGSYEQYF
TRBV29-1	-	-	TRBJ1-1	TGCAGCGCCGCGCAGGGCACCAACACTGAAGCTTTCTTT	CSAAQGTNTEAFF
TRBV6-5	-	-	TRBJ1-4	TGTGCCAGCAGCCGCCAGCCAAATGAAAAACTGTTTTTT	CASSRQPNEKLFF
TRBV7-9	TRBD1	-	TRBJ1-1	TGTGCCAGCAAGCCAGGAGGGGGCGGTGAAGCTTTCTTT	CASKPGGGGEAFF
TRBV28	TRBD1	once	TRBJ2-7	TGTGCCAGCAGTTTATTAGGACAGGGTGGCTCCTACGAGCAGTACTTC	CASSLLGQGGSYEQYF
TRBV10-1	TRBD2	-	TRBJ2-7	TGCGCCAGCGCTAGCGGGAGGCCTCGGGACGAGCAGTACTTC	CASASGRPRDEQYF
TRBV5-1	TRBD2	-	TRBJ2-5	TGCGCCAGCAGCCCGACTAGCGGGAGGGAGACCCAGTACTTC	CASSPTSGRETQYF
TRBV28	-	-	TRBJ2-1	TGTGCCAGCACTGCCGGGGCACTCTACAATGAGCAGTTCTTC	CASTAGALYNEQFF
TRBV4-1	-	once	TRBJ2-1	TGCGCCAGCAGCCAAACCCGGGATTCTGGTAATGAGCAGTTCTTC	CASSQTRDSGNEQFF
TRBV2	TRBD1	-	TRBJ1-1	TGTGCCAGCCACCGGGACAGGAACACTGAAGCTTTCTTT	CASHRDRNTEAFF
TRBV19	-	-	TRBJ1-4	TGTGCCAGTAGCATAACGATGATCGGTGAAAAACTGTTTTTT	CASSITMIGEKLFF
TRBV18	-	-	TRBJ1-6	TGTGCCAGCTCACCAACAGGCCTCCAACCCCTCCACTTT	CASSPTGLQPLHF
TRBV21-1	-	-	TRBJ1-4	TGTGCCAGCAGGGGCGACGGTTCAACTAATGAAAAACTGTTTTTT	CASRGDGSTNEKLFF
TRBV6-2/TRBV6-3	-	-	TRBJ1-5	TGTGCCAGCAGTTGGAATGGTCGCAATCAGCCCCAGCATTTT	CASSWNGRNQPQHF
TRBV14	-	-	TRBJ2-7	TGTGCCAGCAGCCAAGGACTGGCGGGCTCCTACGAGCAGTACTTC	CASSQGLAGSYEQYF
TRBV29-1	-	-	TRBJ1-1	TGCAGCGTTGAAGAGGGAGAGCTCTGGGGGAACACTGAAGCTTTCTTT	CSVEEGELWGNTEAFF
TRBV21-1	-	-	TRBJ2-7	TGTGCCAGCAGCAAAGCGCCCCAGACAGGCTCAATAGGCTACGAGCAGTACTTC	CASSKAPQTGSIGYEQYF
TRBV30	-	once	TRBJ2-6	TGTGCCTGGACAGTGGCCAACGTCCTGACTTTC	CAWTVANVLTF
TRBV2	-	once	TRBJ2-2	TGTGCCAGCAGTGACTGGCGTGCGAACACCGGGGAGCTGTTTTTT	CASSDWRANTGELFF
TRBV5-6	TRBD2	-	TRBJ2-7	TGTGCCAGCAGCGAGGGACTAGTCGTGGCTCAGTACTTC	CASSEGLVVAQYF
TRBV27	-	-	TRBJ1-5	TGTGCCAGCAGTCCGGGCTACAATCAGCCCCAGCATTTT	CASSPGYNQPQHF
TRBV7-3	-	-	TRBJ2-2	TGTGCCAGCAGCCCACCGGGTGGGGAGCTGTTTTTT	CASSPPGGELFF
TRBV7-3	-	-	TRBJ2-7	TGTGCCAGCAGCCCACATGGAGGCGGCGAGCAGTACTTC	CASSPHGGGEQYF
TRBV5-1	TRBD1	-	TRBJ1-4	TGCGCCAGCACGGGACAGGGGTTACCTAATGAAAAACTGTTTTTT	CASTGQGLPNEKLFF
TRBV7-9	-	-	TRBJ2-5	TGTGCCAGCAGCCTCGACGCCCACCCCCAAGAGACCCAGTACTTC	CASSLDAHPQETQYF
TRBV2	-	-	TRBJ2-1	TGTGCCAGCAGTGAAGAGGTATTCTCGAATGAGCAGTTCTTC	CASSEEVFSNEQFF
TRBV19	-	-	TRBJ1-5	TGTGCCAGTAGTATTAGGGGAGGAAACAATCAGCCCCAGCATTTT	CASSIRGGNNQPQHF
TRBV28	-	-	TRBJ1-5	TGTGCCAGCAGACGTCGGAGCCTTAATAGCAATCAGCCCCAGCATTTT	CASRRRSLNSNQPQHF
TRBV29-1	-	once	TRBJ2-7	TGCAGCGTGGATATAGGGGGGTCCTACGAGCAGTACTTC	CSVDIGGSYEQYF
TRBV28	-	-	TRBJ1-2	TGTGCCAGCGGTCGGGAGGGCTATGGCTACACCTTC	CASGREGYGYTF
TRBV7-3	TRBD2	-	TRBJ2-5	TGTGCCAGCAGCTTACAAGCGGGAGGAGGTATGGAGACCCAGTACTTC	CASSLQAGGGMETQYF
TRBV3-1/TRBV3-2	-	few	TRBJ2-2	TGTGCCAGCAGCGATTTCAGGGGTTACACCGGGGAGCTGTTTTTT	CASSDFRGYTGELFF
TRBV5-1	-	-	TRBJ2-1	TGCGCCAGCAGCTTGATCCCCGGGAATGAGCAGTTCTTC	CASSLIPGNEQFF
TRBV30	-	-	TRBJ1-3	TGTGCCTGGACCCCCGGGTCCACCATATATTTT	CAWTPGSTIYF
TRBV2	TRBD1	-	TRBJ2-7	TGTGCCAGCAGTGAATCGCCGGGACAGCCCTACGAGCAGTACTTC	CASSESPGQPYEQYF
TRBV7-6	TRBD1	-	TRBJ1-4	TGTGCCAGCAGCTTAAAAGACGGGACAGTCGATGAGGCAACTAATGAAAAACTGTTTTTT	CASSLKDGTVDEATNEKLFF
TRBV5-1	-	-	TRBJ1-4	TGCGCCAGCAGCTTGGGACAGAGAAATGAAAAACTGTTTTTT	CASSLGQRNEKLFF
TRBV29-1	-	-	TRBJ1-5	TGCAGCGTTGCTACAGGGAATAGCAATCAGCCCCAGCATTTT	CSVATGNSNQPQHF
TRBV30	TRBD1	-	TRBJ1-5	TGTGCCTGGAGTTTGGACAGGTCAGAGGCTAGCAATCAGCCCCAGCATTTT	CAWSLDRSEASNQPQHF
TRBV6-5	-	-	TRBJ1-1	TGTGCCAGCAGCCCCCCAAGCAGGGGCGACGCTTTCTTT	CASSPPSRGDAFF
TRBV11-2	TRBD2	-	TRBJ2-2	TGTGCCAGCAGCTTACTAGCGGGAGTATTAGGGAGCACCGGGGAGCTGTTTTTT	CASSLLAGVLGSTGELFF
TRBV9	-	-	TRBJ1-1	TGTGCCAGCAGCGTCGGGGATATGAACACTGAAGCTTTCTTT	CASSVGDMNTEAFF
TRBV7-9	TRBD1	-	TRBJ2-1	TGTGCCAGCAGCCTCCAGGGACAGCCTAACAATGAGCAGTTCTTC	CASSLQGQPNNEQFF